The clone carrying this T cell receptor beta chain appeared a single time. CDR1 and CDR2 (germline): MNHEY, SMNVEV (reference sequence). This CDR3 has 14 residues. V lost 3 bases, J lost 4 bases, and 5 bases stayed unmatched. Some clones are missing from TCRdb's copy, which holds only in-frame ones; the method was immunoSEQ multiplex PCR. The table shows some 70,000 clones, with 65% to 85% occurring only once. The data originate from a study of blood T cell repertoires in COVID-19. The chain links TRBV27 to TRBJ1-2; 7 positions match TRBD1. The sample consisted of peripheral blood. This TCR was recovered from a woman in her fifties or sixties with acute or convalescent COVID-19. Here the CDR3 reads CASSLAGGIYGYTF. In DNA form, the CDR3 reads TGTGCCAGCAGTTTGGCAGGGGGTATCTATGGCTACACCTTC.